A selection of T cell receptor beta chains follows, all from one sample in a study of shared clonotypes between healthy human individuals. Assay used: immunoSEQ multiplex PCR; TCRdb lists only in-frame clones, some missing. The table has some 2,500,000 clones, roughly 93% seen once. The sample comprised naive CD4+ T cells from PBMCs. The receptors originated from a man between 18 and 29 years old in good health. Some clones in this sample may be carry-over from other donors' samples. Each CDR3 is given with its conserved first and last residue. A D gene is named only where the DNA matches it firmly. For some rows the clone size is stated as once, few or many, or as a class when expanded; others skip it.

NA	TRBV5-1	TRBJ2-6	TRBD2	CASSSGLAAGANVLTF	TGCGCCAGCAGCTCCGGACTAGCGGCTGGGGCCAACGTCCTGACTTTC
NA	TRBV5-4	TRBJ1-5	NA	CASSFGGTSGWGQPQHF	TGTGCCAGCAGCTTCGGCGGTACGTCGGGCTGGGGTCAGCCCCAGCATTTT
NA	TRBV5-1	TRBJ1-1	NA	CASSLFGDLRTEAFF	TGCGCCAGCAGCTTGTTTGGGGACCTACGCACTGAAGCTTTCTTT
NA	TRBV15	TRBJ1-3	NA	CATSRDAGSSGNTIYF	TGTGCCACCAGCAGAGATGCGGGAAGCTCTGGAAACACCATATATTTT
NA	TRBV5-1	TRBJ2-6	NA	CASSLGRQGLNVLTF	TGCGCCAGCAGCTTGGGGAGGCAGGGCCTCAACGTCCTGACTTTC
NA	TRBV6-1	TRBJ2-2	NA	CASRQQRLGTGELFF	TGTGCCAGCAGGCAACAACGGCTGGGGACCGGGGAGCTGTTTTTT
NA	TRBV11-2	TRBJ2-1	NA	CASSLVGLLYNEQFF	TGTGCCAGCAGCTTAGTAGGATTGCTATACAATGAGCAGTTCTTC
NA	TRBV27	TRBJ2-7	TRBD2	CASSDGLAGTYEQYF	TGTGCCAGCAGCGACGGACTAGCGGGAACCTACGAGCAGTACTTC
NA	TRBV5-4	TRBJ2-5	TRBD1	CASSLPGTGKETQYF	TGTGCCAGCAGCTTGCCCGGGACAGGCAAAGAGACCCAGTACTTC
once	TRBV15	TRBJ1-2	NA	CATSRDLTGYGYTF	TGTGCCACCAGCAGAGACCTAACCGGGTATGGCTACACCTTC
NA	TRBV5-1	TRBJ2-7	NA	CASSTILYEQYF	TGCGCCAGCAGCACGATCCTTTACGAGCAGTACTTC
NA	TRBV5-1	TRBJ1-3	NA	CASSREQAALPSSGNTIYF	TGCGCCAGCAGCCGAGAACAGGCAGCCCTTCCCTCCTCTGGAAACACCATATATTTT
NA	TRBV29-1	TRBJ2-3	NA	CSVGARAQDTQYF	TGCAGCGTTGGGGCCAGGGCTCAAGATACGCAGTATTTT
NA	TRBV18	TRBJ1-1	NA	CASSPFSTEGIAEAFF	TGTGCCAGCTCACCATTTTCGACAGAGGGGATCGCTGAAGCTTTCTTT
NA	TRBV28	TRBJ2-7	NA	CASSPPEREQYF	TGTGCCAGCAGCCCCCCCGAGAGAGAGCAGTACTTC